This T cell receptor beta chain is drawn from a study of HIV-infected patients and healthy controls. Broader study findings: During therapy, HIV-associated CDR3s fell significantly in frequency, while CMV-associated CDR3s did not change significantly. In HIV-infected patients, the apparent post-therapy Gini index recovery did not replicate in size-matched data.

This clonotype was detected only a few times. Its antigen is currently unknown. Antiretroviral therapy had run roughly three months, about 14 weeks, before follow-up blood collection. All unsorted peripheral T cells were captured because whole blood was used without fractionation. The CDR3 totals 14 residues. Germline CDR1 is SEHNR and CDR2 is FQNEAQ (reference sequence). Trimming removed 5 bases at V and 2 bases at J, with 10 bases between. Reverse transcription used about 510 ng RNA and constant-region primers for alpha and beta. Each of the alpha and beta chains got its own library through chain-specific third strand synthesis with indices. TCRdb passed the 5' RACE reads through MiXCR, listing each CDR3 protein once. The sample comprises roughly 13,000 distinct CDR3 sequences, roughly an eighth of which are singletons, and around 40% rests with the top ten.

The chain employs TRBV7-9 and TRBJ2-1; D is unclear. Sequencing was performed on blood, taken during antiretroviral therapy. The TCR originated in an adult with HIV infection. The donor label of this sample is uncertain. The CDR3: CASSPPEPYNEQFF. In DNA form, the CDR3 reads TGTGCCAGCAGCCCTCCCGAGCCCTACAATGAGCAGTTCTTC.